This T cell receptor (beta chain) was identified during a study of cytomegalovirus exposure and HLA in healthy donors. The PCR used 60 Vbeta and 13 Jbeta primers. Here immunoSEQ multiplex PCR was the method, and the copy in TCRdb shows in-frame clones only, minus some. This table holds roughly 160,000 clones, approximately 80% found once. Regarding this clone: As yet, its antigen is unknown.

Study-wide points: Within an earlier analysis, most TCR beta V segments proved productive either about 90% or about 30% of the time. Looking again later, the authors saw that most CMV-associated TCR beta chains seemed HLA-restricted.

Germline V gene lookup returns CDR1 SEHNR and CDR2 FQNEAQ (reference sequence). Trimming took 7 bases from V and 5 from J, leaving 18 bases between them. CDR3 size: 14 residues. The chain links TRBV7-9 to TRBJ2-7; D gene ambiguous. Sequencing used PBMCs. This receptor was taken from a man aged 35 to 55 in good health and CMV-seronegative. Here the CDR3 DNA reads TGTGCCAGCACCATTAATGACATGGTCCACGAGCAGTACTTC. Translated, it gives CASTINDMVHEQYF. Full variable domain (outside the CDR3, taken from reference TRBV7-9 and TRBJ2-7): DTGVSQNPRHKITKRGQNVTFRCDPISEHNRLYWYRQTLGQGPEFLTYFQNEAQLEKSRLLSDRFSAERPKGSFSTLEIQRTEQGDSAMYLCASTINDMVHEQYFGPGTRLTVT.